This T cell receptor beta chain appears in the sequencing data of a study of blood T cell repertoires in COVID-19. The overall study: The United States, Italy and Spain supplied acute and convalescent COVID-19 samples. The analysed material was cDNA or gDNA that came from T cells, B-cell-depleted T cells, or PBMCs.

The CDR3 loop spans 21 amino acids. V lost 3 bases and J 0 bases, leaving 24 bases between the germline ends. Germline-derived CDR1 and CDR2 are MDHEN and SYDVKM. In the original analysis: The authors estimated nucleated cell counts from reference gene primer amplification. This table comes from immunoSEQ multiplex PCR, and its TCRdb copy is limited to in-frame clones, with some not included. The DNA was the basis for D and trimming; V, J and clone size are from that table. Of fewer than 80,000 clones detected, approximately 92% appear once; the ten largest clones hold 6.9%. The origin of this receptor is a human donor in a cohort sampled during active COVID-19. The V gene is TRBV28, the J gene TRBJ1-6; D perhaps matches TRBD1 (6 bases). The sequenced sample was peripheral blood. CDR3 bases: TGTGCCAGCAGTTTTGGTTTGTACGAGACAGGTCTTTTCTCCTATAATTCACCCCTCCACTTT. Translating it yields CASSFGLYETGLFSYNSPLHF.